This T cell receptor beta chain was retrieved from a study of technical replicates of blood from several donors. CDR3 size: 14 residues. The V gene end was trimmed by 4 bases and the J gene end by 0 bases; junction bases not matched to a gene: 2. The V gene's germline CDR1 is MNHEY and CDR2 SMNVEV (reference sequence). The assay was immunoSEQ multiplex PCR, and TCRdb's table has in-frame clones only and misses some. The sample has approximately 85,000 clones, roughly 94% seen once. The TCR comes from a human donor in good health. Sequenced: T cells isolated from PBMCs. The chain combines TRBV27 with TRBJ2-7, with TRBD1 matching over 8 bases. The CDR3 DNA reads TGTGCCAGCAGTTGGACAGGGTCCTCCTACGAGCAGTACTTC. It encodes CASSWTGSSYEQYF.